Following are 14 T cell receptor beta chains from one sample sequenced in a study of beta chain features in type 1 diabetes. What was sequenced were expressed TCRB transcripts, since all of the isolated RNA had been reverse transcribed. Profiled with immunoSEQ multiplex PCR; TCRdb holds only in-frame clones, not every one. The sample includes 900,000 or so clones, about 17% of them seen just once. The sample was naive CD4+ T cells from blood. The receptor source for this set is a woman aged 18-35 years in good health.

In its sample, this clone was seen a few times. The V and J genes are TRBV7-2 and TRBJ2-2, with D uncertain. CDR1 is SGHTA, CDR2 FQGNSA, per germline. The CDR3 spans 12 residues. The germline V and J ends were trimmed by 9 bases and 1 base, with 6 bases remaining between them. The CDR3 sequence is CASKENTGELFF. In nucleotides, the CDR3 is TGTGCCAGTAAGGAGAACACCGGGGAGCTGTTTTTT.

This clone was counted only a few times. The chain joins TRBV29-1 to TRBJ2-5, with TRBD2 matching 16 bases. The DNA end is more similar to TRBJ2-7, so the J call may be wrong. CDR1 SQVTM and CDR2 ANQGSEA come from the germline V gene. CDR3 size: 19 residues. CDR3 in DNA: TGCAGCGTTGCCCTACAGGGGGGGACTAGCGGGAGGGCCTCCTACGAGCAGTACTTC. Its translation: CSVALQGGTSGRASYEQYF.

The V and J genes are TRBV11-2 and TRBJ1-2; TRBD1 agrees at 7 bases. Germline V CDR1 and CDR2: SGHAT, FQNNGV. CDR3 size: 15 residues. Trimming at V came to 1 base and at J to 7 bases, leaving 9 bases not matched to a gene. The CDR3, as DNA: TGTGCCAGCAGCTTAGGGACAGGCGATGCCATTGGCTACACCTTC. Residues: CASSLGTGDAIGYTF.

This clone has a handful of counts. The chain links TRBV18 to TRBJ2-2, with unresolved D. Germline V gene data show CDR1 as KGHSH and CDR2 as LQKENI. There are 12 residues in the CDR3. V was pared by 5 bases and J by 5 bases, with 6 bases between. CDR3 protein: CASSSLTGELFF. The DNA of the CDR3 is TGTGCCAGCTCATCGCTGACCGGGGAGCTGTTTTTT.

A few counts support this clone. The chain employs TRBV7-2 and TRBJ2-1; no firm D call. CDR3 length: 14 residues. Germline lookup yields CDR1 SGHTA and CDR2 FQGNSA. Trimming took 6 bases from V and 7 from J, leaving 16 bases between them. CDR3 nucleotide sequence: TGTGCCAGCAGATACGGCTCCGTGGGGAATGAGCAGTTCTTC. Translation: CASRYGSVGNEQFF.

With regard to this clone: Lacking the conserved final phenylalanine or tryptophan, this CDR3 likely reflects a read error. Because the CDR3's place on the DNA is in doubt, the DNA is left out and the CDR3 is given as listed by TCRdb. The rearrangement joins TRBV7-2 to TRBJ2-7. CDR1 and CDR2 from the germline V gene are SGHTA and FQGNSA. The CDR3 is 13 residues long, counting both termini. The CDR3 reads CASSLLRDGPPLL.

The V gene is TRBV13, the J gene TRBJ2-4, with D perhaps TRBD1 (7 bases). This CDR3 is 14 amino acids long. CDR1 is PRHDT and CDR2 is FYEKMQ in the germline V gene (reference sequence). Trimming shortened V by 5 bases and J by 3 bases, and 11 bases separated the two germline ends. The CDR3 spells CASSSRGVKNIQYF. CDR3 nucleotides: TGTGCCAGCAGCAGCAGGGGGGTCAAAAACATTCAGTACTTC.

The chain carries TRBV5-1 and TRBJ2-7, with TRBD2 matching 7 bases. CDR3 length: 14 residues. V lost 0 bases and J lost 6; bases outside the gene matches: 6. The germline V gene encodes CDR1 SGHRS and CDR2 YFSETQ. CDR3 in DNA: TGCGCCAGCAGCTTGGGGCTAGCGGCCTCCGAGCAGTACTTC. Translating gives CASSLGLAASEQYF.

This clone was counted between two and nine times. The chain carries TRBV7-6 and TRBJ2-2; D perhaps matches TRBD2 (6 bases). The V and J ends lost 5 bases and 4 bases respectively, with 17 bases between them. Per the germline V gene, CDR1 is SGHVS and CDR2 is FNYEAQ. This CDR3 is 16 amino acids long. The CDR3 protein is CASSTTGLGGTGELFF. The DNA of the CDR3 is TGTGCCAGCAGCACCACGGGGCTGGGGGGCACCGGGGAGCTGTTTTTT. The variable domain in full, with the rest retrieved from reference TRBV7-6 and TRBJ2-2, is GAGVSQSPRYKVTKRGQDVALRCDPISGHVSLYWYRQALGQGPEFLTYFNYEAQQDKSGLPNDRFSAERPEGSISTLTIQRTEQRDSAMYRCASSTTGLGGTGELFFGEGSRLTVL.

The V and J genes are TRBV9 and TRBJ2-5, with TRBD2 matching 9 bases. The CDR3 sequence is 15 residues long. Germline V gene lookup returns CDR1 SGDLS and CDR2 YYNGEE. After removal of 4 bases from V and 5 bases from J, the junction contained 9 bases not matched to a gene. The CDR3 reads CASSRGGLAEETQYF. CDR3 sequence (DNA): TGTGCCAGCAGCAGGGGGGGACTAGCTGAGGAGACCCAGTACTTC.

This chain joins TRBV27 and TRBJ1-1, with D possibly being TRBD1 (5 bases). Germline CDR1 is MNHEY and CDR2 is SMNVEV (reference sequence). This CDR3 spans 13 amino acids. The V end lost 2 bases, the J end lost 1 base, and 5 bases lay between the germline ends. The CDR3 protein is CASSLRGNTEAFF. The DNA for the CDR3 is TGTGCCAGCAGTTTAAGGGGGAACACTGAAGCTTTCTTT.

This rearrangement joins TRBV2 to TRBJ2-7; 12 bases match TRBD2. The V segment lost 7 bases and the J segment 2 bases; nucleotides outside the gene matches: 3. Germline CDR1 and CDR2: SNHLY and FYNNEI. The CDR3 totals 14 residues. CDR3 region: CASTRLAGAYEQYF. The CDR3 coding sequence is TGTGCCAGCACTCGACTAGCGGGGGCCTACGAGCAGTACTTC.

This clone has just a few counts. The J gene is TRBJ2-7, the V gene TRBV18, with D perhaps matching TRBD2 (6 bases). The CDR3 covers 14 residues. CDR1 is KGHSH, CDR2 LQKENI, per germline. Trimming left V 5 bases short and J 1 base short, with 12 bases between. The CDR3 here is CASSVGTASYEQYF. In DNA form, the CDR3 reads TGTGCCAGCTCAGTAGGGACTGCTTCCTACGAGCAGTACTTC.

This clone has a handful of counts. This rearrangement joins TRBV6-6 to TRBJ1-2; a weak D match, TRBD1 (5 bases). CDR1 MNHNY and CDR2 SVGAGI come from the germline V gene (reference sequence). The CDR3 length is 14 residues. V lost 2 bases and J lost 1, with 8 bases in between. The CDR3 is CASSYGGNNYGYTF. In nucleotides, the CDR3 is TGTGCCAGCAGTTACGGGGGAAATAACTATGGCTACACCTTC.